These 29 T cell receptor beta chains were all obtained from the same sample, sequenced in a study of blood T cell repertoires in COVID-19. The data were produced by immunoSEQ multiplex PCR, yet TCRdb's version contains in-frame clones alone and is incomplete. The table lists about 230,000 clones, under 90% of them singletons, with approximately 10% in the top ten. The sample consisted of peripheral blood. These receptors all come from a man in his fifties with COVID-19, enrolled during active disease.

V and J are TRBV18 and TRBJ2-1, with 14 bases identical to TRBD2. J lost 7 bases, V lost 5 bases, and 10 bases had no gene match. Germline values: CDR1 KGHSH, CDR2 LQKENI. The CDR3 runs to 17 residues. The CDR3 DNA reads as TGTGCCAGCTCAGGGACAGATGGACTAGCGGGGGGTAATGAGCAGTTCTTC. This sequence encodes CASSGTDGLAGGNEQFF.

This chain uses TRBV5-8 with TRBJ1-2; TRBD1 agrees at 7 bases. Germline-derived CDR1 and CDR2 are SGHTS and YDEGEE. The CDR3 is made up of 14 amino acids. J gave up 0 bases and V 5 bases, and 4 bases lay outside the gene matches. CDR3 nucleotide sequence: TGTGCCAGCAGTCGGGACAGAGCTAACTATGGCTACACCTTC. Protein product: CASSRDRANYGYTF.

The chain is built from TRBV2 and TRBJ1-1; possibly TRBD1 for D (6 bases). The CDR3 totals 14 residues. Germline loops: CDR1 SNHLY, CDR2 FYNNEI. V was pared by 3 bases and J by 7 bases, with 15 bases between. The CDR3 nucleotides read TGTGCCAGCAGTGATAGGACAGCCTTGAATGAAGCTTTCTTT. Its translation: CASSDRTALNEAFF.

The chain uses TRBV10-3 and TRBJ1-2; D is unclear. V lost 3 bases, J lost 4 bases, and 6 bases lay in between. The CDR3 runs to 12 residues. The germline CDR1 and CDR2 sequences are ENHRY and SYGVKD. The CDR3 region is CAISDSAYGYTF. CDR3 bases: TGTGCCATCAGTGACAGCGCCTATGGCTACACCTTC.

The J gene is TRBJ2-7, the V gene TRBV27; D might be TRBD2 (6 bases). This CDR3 is built from 14 residues. Trimming pared 6 bases from V and 2 bases from J, leaving 14 bases between. Looked up from germline, CDR1 is MNHEY and CDR2 is SMNVEV (reference sequence). CDR3 nucleotides: TGTGCCAGCAGGAGCGGGCAGGCGACCTACGAGCAGTACTTC. It specifies CASRSGQATYEQYF.

The rearrangement links TRBV7-3 to TRBJ1-1; no reliable D call. Per the germline V gene, CDR1 is SGHTA and CDR2 is FQGTGA. There are 13 residues in the CDR3. V was pared by 5 bases and J by 8 bases, with 15 bases between. DNA for the CDR3: TGTGCCAGCAGCCCCAACCGGGGTAAGGAAGCTTTCTTT. Translated: CASSPNRGKEAFF.

The chain couples TRBV6-5 to TRBJ1-6; tentatively, D is TRBD1 (6 bases). Per the germline V gene, CDR1 is MNHEY and CDR2 is SVGAGI. The CDR3 runs to 14 residues. Trimming removed 10 bases from V and 10 bases from J, with 20 bases in between. Written as DNA, the CDR3 is TGTGCCACCCTCCGGGGGGCTCTGGACTCACCCCTCCACTTT. This encodes CATLRGALDSPLHF.

The chain employs TRBV28 and TRBJ2-3; 9 bases agree with TRBD2. Trimming removed 2 bases from V and 0 bases from J; junction bases left unmatched: 6. The CDR3 loop spans 17 amino acids. The germline V gene has CDR1 MDHEN and CDR2 SYDVKM. CDR3 in amino acids: CASSLRLAGVSTDTQYF. The CDR3 coding sequence is TGTGCCAGCAGTTTAAGGTTAGCGGGGGTTAGCACAGATACGCAGTATTTT.

This sequence joins TRBV18 and TRBJ2-7, with 10 bases lining up with TRBD1. The V gene end was trimmed by 4 bases and the J gene end by 3 bases; junction bases not matched to a gene: 3. The germline V gene has CDR1 KGHSH and CDR2 LQKENI. This CDR3 contains 14 residues. The CDR3 region has the DNA TGTGCCAGCTCACGGACAGGGGGGGACTACGAGCAGTACTTC. This sequence encodes CASSRTGGDYEQYF.

The V call is TRBV27, the J call TRBJ2-5, with a weak D call TRBD2 (5 bases). CDR3 length: 15 residues. Germline CDR1 MNHEY, CDR2 SMNVEV (reference sequence). V lost 4 bases and J 2 bases, leaving 14 bases between the germline ends. CDR3 bases: TGTGCCAGCAGTTCCCGGAGGACTTCTCAAGAGACCCAGTACTTC. As protein: CASSSRRTSQETQYF.

This clone was seen once. This chain uses TRBV19 with TRBJ1-2, with D maybe TRBD1 (5 bases). CDR1 and CDR2 (germline): LNHDA, SQIVND (reference sequence). The CDR3 loop spans 14 amino acids. With 5 bases removed from V and 3 bases from J, the gap between germline ends came to 13 bases. The CDR3 DNA reads TGTGCCAGTAGTGTCCTCCAGGGTGACTATGGCTACACCTTC. Translating gives CASSVLQGDYGYTF.

This chain connects TRBV10-3 to TRBJ1-2; TRBD1 matches at 9 bases. Germline V gives CDR1 ENHRY, CDR2 SYGVKD. The ends lost 0 bases at V and 3 bases at J; junction bases unmatched: 8. The CDR3 has 17 amino acids. The CDR3 here is CAISESPGTGRYYGYTF. The CDR3 DNA reads TGTGCCATCAGTGAGTCACCCGGGACAGGGCGCTACTATGGCTACACCTTC.

The genes are TRBV19 and TRBJ1-5; 8 bases are shared with TRBD1. The CDR3 is 16 residues long. Germline CDR1 is LNHDA and CDR2 is SQIVND (reference sequence). The junction had 11 bases not matched to a gene; V was cut back by 6 bases and J by 4 bases. As DNA, the CDR3 is TGTGCCAGTAGCACAGTCGGCAGGGGGCCGAATCAGCCCCAGCATTTT. Translation: CASSTVGRGPNQPQHF.

The rearrangement uses TRBV5-4 and TRBJ1-4; D not resolved. Germline values: CDR1 SGHNT, CDR2 YYREEE (reference sequence). V was trimmed by 2 bases and J by 0 bases, leaving 11 bases between them. The CDR3 is 16 amino acids. For the CDR3, the DNA is TGTGCCAGCAGCTTCACGAGTGCGGCAACTAATGAAAAACTGTTTTTT. Residues: CASSFTSAATNEKLFF.

The chain uses TRBV19 and TRBJ1-6; D remains ambiguous. Germline CDR1 reads LNHDA; CDR2 reads SQIVND (reference sequence). Trimming shortened V by 5 bases and J by 10 bases, and 12 bases separated the two germline ends. The CDR3 extends over 13 amino acids. The CDR3 loop reads CASSDRGSSPLHF. Here the CDR3 DNA reads TGTGCCAGTAGTGACCGAGGGAGCTCACCCCTCCACTTT.

The CDR3 protein is CASRQGWVSDTQYF. DNA for the CDR3: TGTGCCAGCAGGCAGGGCTGGGTTTCAGATACGCAGTATTTT. The chain links TRBV6-5 to TRBJ2-3; D perhaps matches TRBD1 (5 bases). Trimming stripped 6 bases from V and 4 bases from J, with 14 bases between. This CDR3 is 14 amino acids long. Germline assignment: CDR1 MNHEY and CDR2 SVGAGI.

The chain has TRBV27 and TRBJ1-4, with a weak D call TRBD1 (5 bases). The CDR3 runs 16 residues. Germline loops: CDR1 MNHEY, CDR2 SMNVEV (reference sequence). The V end was cut by 3 bases, the J end by 10 bases, with 21 bases between. The CDR3 region is CASSFMAGGGSGKLFF. CDR3 nucleotides: TGTGCCAGCAGTTTCATGGCCGGGGGGGGGTCAGGAAAACTGTTTTTT.

V gene TRBV15 combines with J gene TRBJ1-2, with 8 nucleotides matching TRBD1. J was trimmed by 3 bases and V by 3 bases; bases with no gene match: 6. This CDR3 has 15 residues. The germline V gene has CDR1 LNHNV and CDR2 YYDKDF (reference sequence). DNA of the CDR3: TGTGCCACCAGCAGGGACAGGGATTCGTACTATGGCTACACCTTC. Amino acids: CATSRDRDSYYGYTF.

There are a few counts of this clone. The chain couples TRBV19 to TRBJ2-7, with D perhaps matching TRBD1 (6 bases). The CDR3 is 13 amino acids. Trimming stripped 3 bases from V and 5 bases from J, with 11 bases between. The germline CDR1 and CDR2 sequences are LNHDA and SQIVND (reference sequence). DNA of the CDR3: TGTGCCAGTAGTATGTGGGGGCTCCACGAGCAGTACTTC. This translates into CASSMWGLHEQYF.

The J gene is TRBJ1-5, the V gene TRBV6-5; 8 nucleotides match TRBD1. The CDR3 has 15 residues. The germline V gene has CDR1 MNHEY and CDR2 SVGAGI. The V and J ends lost 6 bases and 2 bases, in that order; junction bases with no gene match: 6. CDR3: CASSQTGQGNQPQHF. The CDR3 DNA reads as TGTGCCAGCAGCCAAACGGGACAGGGCAATCAGCCCCAGCATTTT.

This clone occurred once. The rearrangement uses TRBV10-1 and TRBJ2-1, with TRBD2 as a possible D gene (6 bases). With 2 bases removed from V and 4 bases from J, the gap between germline ends came to 9 bases. CDR1 is WNHNN and CDR2 is SYGVQD in the germline V gene (reference sequence). This CDR3 has 14 amino acids. The CDR3 region is CASSETSRYNEQFF. CDR3 sequence (DNA): TGCGCCAGCAGTGAGACTAGCAGATACAATGAGCAGTTCTTC.

The chain joins TRBV24-1 to TRBJ2-7; D is perhaps TRBD1 (5 bases). The CDR3 loop spans 14 amino acids. Trimming removed 3 bases from V and 3 bases from J, with 11 bases in between. CDR1 is KGHDR, CDR2 SFDVKD, per germline. CDR3 coding DNA: TGTGCCACCAGTGATCTCGACAGAATCTACGAGCAGTACTTC. This codes for CATSDLDRIYEQYF.

The rearrangement uses TRBV5-1 and TRBJ1-3; 8 bases match TRBD1. Trimming at V came to 5 bases and at J to 4 bases, leaving 5 bases not matched to a gene. The CDR3 is made up of 14 amino acids. Germline-derived CDR1 and CDR2 are SGHRS and YFSETQ. CDR3 DNA sequence: TGCGCCAGCAGTAGGGGGACAGGAGGAAACACCATATATTTT. It codes for CASSRGTGGNTIYF.

The chain combines TRBV9 with TRBJ1-2; D uncertain. Germline CDR1 is SGDLS and CDR2 is YYNGEE. This CDR3 contains 14 residues. V lost 1 base to trimming and J lost 4 bases, with 11 bases between them. CDR3 sequence (DNA): TGTGCCAGCAGCGTATCAGGCGATTCCTATGGCTACACCTTC. Translation: CASSVSGDSYGYTF.

On this clone: Other DNA sequences in this specimen translate into the identical CDR3. The chain carries TRBV5-1 and TRBJ1-5; tentatively, D is TRBD1 (6 bases). The CDR3 totals 15 residues. In germline, CDR1 is SGHRS, CDR2 YFSETQ. V was pared by 0 bases and J by 0 bases, with 7 bases between. The CDR3 bases are TGCGCCAGCAGCTTGGCAGGGGTTAGCAATCAGCCCCAGCATTTT. It codes for CASSLAGVSNQPQHF.

The chain employs TRBV6-5 and TRBJ2-1; D is ambiguous. Germline CDR1 MNHEY, CDR2 SVGAGI. The CDR3 runs to 13 residues. Trimming took off 3 bases at V and 9 bases at J, with 12 bases between the two ends. The CDR3 sequence is CASSYGPGSEQFF. In nucleotides, the CDR3 is TGTGCCAGCAGTTATGGTCCAGGATCTGAGCAGTTCTTC.

The chain couples TRBV6-2 or TRBV6-3 to TRBJ1-2; no firm D call. The CDR3 totals 14 residues. Germline V gene data show CDR1 as MNHEY and CDR2 as SVGEGT. Trimming removed 2 bases at V and 5 bases at J, with 12 bases between. Here the CDR3 reads CASSYGRVEYGYTF. The CDR3 bases are TGTGCCAGCAGTTACGGTCGGGTAGAGTATGGCTACACCTTC.

The genes are TRBV19 and TRBJ2-7; 8 bases fit TRBD1. CDR1 and CDR2 (germline): LNHDA, SQIVND (reference sequence). Losses at the gene ends were 3 bases for V and 3 bases for J; bases not matched to a gene: 10. The CDR3 consists of 16 residues. The CDR3 nucleotides are TGTGCCAGTAGTATGACCAGGGGGCGGATTGTCTACGAGCAGTACTTC. It is translated as CASSMTRGRIVYEQYF.

The V and J genes are TRBV7-9 and TRBJ1-1, with a possible D match to TRBD1 (6 bases). The germline V and J ends were trimmed by 5 bases and 4 bases, with 14 bases remaining between them. The CDR3 loop spans 14 amino acids. Germline V lookup: CDR1 SEHNR, CDR2 FQNEAQ (reference sequence). DNA for the CDR3: TGTGCCAGCAGCCATACAGGGAGCGGCACTGAAGCTTTCTTT. It translates to CASSHTGSGTEAFF.